A single sample is the source of the 22 T cell receptor beta chains below, sequenced in a study of blood T cell repertoires in COVID-19. Only in-frame clones appear in the TCRdb table, and some are missing; sequencing was by immunoSEQ multiplex PCR. The profile shows 250,000 to 350,000 clones, roughly 90% of them singletons. Source material: peripheral blood. Source of these receptors: a woman aged 25 to 39 with COVID-19, enrolled during active disease.

With respect to this clone: The junction departs from germline at one end; a sequencing error may be responsible. The V call is TRBV28, the J call TRBJ2-4; unclear D gene. Germline values: CDR1 MDHEN, CDR2 SYDVKM. This CDR3 is 11 amino acids long. This CDR3 is CASSSEALKDF. The CDR3 bases are TGTGCCAGCAGTTCGGAAGCACTAAAGGACTTC.

CDR3 amino acids: CASSYSGGSGNTIYF. For the CDR3, the DNA is TGTGCCAGCAGTTACTCGGGGGGCTCTGGAAACACCATATATTTT. This rearrangement joins TRBV6-6 to TRBJ1-3; D possibly corresponds to TRBD1 (5 bases). CDR3 length: 15 amino acids. Germline assignment: CDR1 MNHNY and CDR2 SVGAGI (reference sequence). The V gene lost 0 bases and the J gene lost 0 bases, with 6 bases spanning the gap.

This chain uses TRBV7-2 with TRBJ2-4, with 10 nucleotides matching TRBD1. The V and J ends lost 5 bases and 0 bases, in that order; junction bases with no gene match: 10. This CDR3 region has 18 residues. CDR1 is SGHTA, CDR2 FQGNSA, per germline. As DNA, the CDR3 is TGTGCCAGCAGCCATGGACAGGGGGTTTCGATAGCCAAAAACATTCAGTACTTC. Its translation: CASSHGQGVSIAKNIQYF.

The chain joins TRBV3-1 (or the pseudogene TRBV3-2) to TRBJ2-1, with 9 bases that match TRBD2. CDR1 and CDR2 from the germline V gene are LGHDT and YNNKEL (reference sequence). The CDR3 consists of 17 residues. V lost 3 bases to trimming and J lost 5 bases; unmatched junction nucleotides: 11. CDR3 nucleotide sequence: TGTGCCAGCAGCCACGCCCTGACTAGCGGACCTAACAATGAGCAGTTCTTC. Its translation: CASSHALTSGPNNEQFF.

The chain couples TRBV13 to TRBJ2-7; possible D gene TRBD1, 5 bases. V was clipped by 6 bases and J by 0 bases, with 9 bases between them. CDR3 length: 13 amino acids. The germline V gene encodes CDR1 PRHDT and CDR2 FYEKMQ (reference sequence). The CDR3 reads CASSGRASYEQYF. The CDR3 DNA reads as TGTGCCAGCAGTGGCAGGGCCTCCTACGAGCAGTACTTC.

The gene calls are TRBV6-2 or TRBV6-3 and TRBJ2-6, with 10 bases matching TRBD2. CDR1 is MNHEY and CDR2 is SVGEGT in the germline V gene. The CDR3 extends over 18 amino acids. V was pared by 2 bases and J by 4 bases, with 8 bases of the junction left unmatched. CDR3 in amino acids: CASSYAASGRGGANVLTF. CDR3 nucleotide sequence: TGTGCCAGCAGTTACGCGGCTAGCGGGAGAGGAGGGGCCAACGTCCTGACTTTC.

The chain links TRBV5-1 to TRBJ2-7; TRBD2 matches 11 bases. With 3 bases clipped from V and 1 base from J, the junction kept 6 bases outside the gene matches. CDR1 and CDR2 from the germline V gene are SGHRS and YFSETQ. The CDR3 totals 16 residues. The CDR3 here is CASSSSTSGSSYEQYF. For the CDR3, the DNA is TGCGCCAGCAGCTCTTCAACTAGCGGGAGTTCCTACGAGCAGTACTTC.

The V and J genes are TRBV2 and TRBJ2-3, with a tentative D call TRBD1 (6 bases). Trimming cost V 4 bases and J 10 bases, with 21 bases left between them. The CDR3 contains 15 residues. The V gene's germline CDR1 is SNHLY and CDR2 FYNNEI. CDR3 bases: TGTGCCAGCAGTGTCCTCCTACTCAGGGGAGAGCCGCAGTATTTT. This encodes CASSVLLLRGEPQYF.

V is TRBV27 and J is TRBJ1-3; D is ambiguous. Trimming removed 6 bases from V and 2 bases from J, with 8 bases in between. CDR1 is MNHEY and CDR2 is SMNVEV in the germline V gene (reference sequence). This CDR3 has 13 residues. CDR3 amino acids: CASRLSAGNTIYF. CDR3 bases: TGTGCCAGCAGGTTGTCTGCTGGAAACACCATATATTTT.

V and J are TRBV2 and TRBJ1-2; the D gene is possibly TRBD1 (5 bases). Germline assignment: CDR1 SNHLY and CDR2 FYNNEI. The V end was cut by 7 bases, the J end by 3 bases, with 15 bases between. The CDR3 sequence is 14 residues long. The CDR3 protein is CASILQGPYYGYTF. In DNA form, the CDR3 reads TGTGCCAGCATCCTGCAGGGTCCCTACTATGGCTACACCTTC.

This chain connects TRBV7-9 to TRBJ1-2; 8 nucleotides match TRBD1. Germline V lookup: CDR1 SEHNR, CDR2 FQNEAQ (reference sequence). The CDR3 extends over 14 amino acids. J was trimmed by 5 bases and V by 3 bases; bases with no gene match: 5. The CDR3 sequence is CASSLTGDPYGYTF. The CDR3 nucleotides read TGTGCCAGCAGCTTGACAGGGGACCCTTATGGCTACACCTTC.

This sequence joins TRBV13 and TRBJ2-2; TRBD2 is a possible D gene (5 bases). The germline V gene encodes CDR1 PRHDT and CDR2 FYEKMQ (reference sequence). This CDR3 is 14 amino acids long. The ends were cut back, 1 base at V and 6 bases at J, with 9 bases in the middle. CDR3 loop: CASSLASPAGELFF. DNA for the CDR3: TGTGCCAGCAGCTTAGCTAGCCCCGCCGGGGAGCTGTTTTTT.

This chain uses TRBV28 with TRBJ2-7; D is ambiguous. Between the trimmed V and J ends, which lost 5 bases and 4 bases, there was a span of 12 bases. Germline CDR1 and CDR2: MDHEN and SYDVKM. The CDR3 runs to 13 residues. CDR3 DNA sequence: TGTGCCAGCAGTCGAGACGCCGGGTACGAGCAGTACTTC. It yields the protein CASSRDAGYEQYF.

This clone was seen just once. The rearrangement joins TRBV6-2 or TRBV6-3 to TRBJ1-2, with D perhaps TRBD1 (6 bases). Germline V gene lookup returns CDR1 MNHEY and CDR2 SVGEGT. Trimming removed 2 bases at V and 10 bases at J, with 11 bases between. The CDR3 covers 12 residues. CDR3 bases: TGTGCCAGCAGTTACGTGACAGGATTCTACACCTTC. This translates into CASSYVTGFYTF.

The genes are TRBV6-5 and TRBJ2-3; D possibly corresponds to TRBD1 (6 bases). Germline-derived CDR1 and CDR2 are MNHEY and SVGAGI. The CDR3 totals 14 residues. Trimming stripped 6 bases from V and 2 bases from J, with 12 bases between. CDR3 coding DNA: TGTGCCAGCAGGGACAGCCATGACACAGATACGCAGTATTTT. It encodes CASRDSHDTDTQYF.

The chain uses TRBV7-9 and TRBJ2-3; weak D call: TRBD1 (6 bases). The CDR3 has 15 amino acids. V was clipped by 4 bases and J by 3 bases, with 14 bases between them. Germline V lookup: CDR1 SEHNR, CDR2 FQNEAQ (reference sequence). This chain's CDR3 is CASSSRGSGTDTQYF. CDR3 coding DNA: TGTGCCAGCAGCTCGAGGGGGAGTGGTACAGATACGCAGTATTTT.

The count of this clone is one. This chain joins TRBV19 and TRBJ1-1; 8 bases agree with TRBD1. The V segment lost 8 bases and the J segment 4 bases; nucleotides outside the gene matches: 6. There are 13 residues in the CDR3. CDR1 is LNHDA and CDR2 is SQIVND in the germline V gene (reference sequence). CDR3 region: CASSGQGPTEAFF. CDR3 DNA: TGTGCCAGTTCAGGACAGGGACCCACTGAAGCTTTCTTT.

The chain employs TRBV5-1 and TRBJ2-5; 7 nucleotides match TRBD2. The V segment lost 6 bases and the J segment 5 bases; nucleotides outside the gene matches: 7. The V gene's germline CDR1 is SGHRS and CDR2 YFSETQ. CDR3 length: 13 residues. The CDR3 coding sequence is TGCGCCAGCAAGGGCGGGAGTGGGGAGACCCAGTACTTC. It specifies CASKGGSGETQYF.

The chain couples TRBV6-5 to TRBJ2-7; possibly TRBD1 for D (6 bases). CDR3 length: 15 amino acids. CDR1 and CDR2 from the germline V gene are MNHEY and SVGAGI. Trimming removed 0 bases at V and 0 bases at J, with 9 bases between. CDR3 in amino acids: CASSYSGTYSYEQYF. The CDR3 nucleotides are TGTGCCAGCAGTTACTCGGGGACATACTCCTACGAGCAGTACTTC.

J is TRBJ1-3 and V is TRBV28, with D unresolved. CDR1 and CDR2 from the germline V gene are MDHEN and SYDVKM. V lost 7 bases, J lost 0 bases, and 16 bases lay in between. The CDR3 loop spans 16 amino acids. DNA for the CDR3: TGTGCCAGCACCCTCCGGACGGGATACTCTGGAAACACCATATATTTT. It encodes CASTLRTGYSGNTIYF.

Written as DNA, the CDR3 is TGCGCCAGCAGCTTGCTGCGGGGAACGAACACTGAAGCTTTCTTT. It is translated as CASSLLRGTNTEAFF. This rearrangement joins TRBV5-1 to TRBJ1-1, with D unclear. The CDR3 has 15 amino acids. V was clipped by 1 base and J by 1 base, with 11 bases between them. The germline gives CDR1 SGHRS, CDR2 YFSETQ.

CDR3: CASSPLQGSYNEQFF. In nucleotides, the CDR3 is TGTGCCAGCTCACCACTCCAGGGCTCCTACAATGAGCAGTTCTTC. The V gene is TRBV18, the J gene TRBJ2-1, with a tentative D call TRBD1 (5 bases). Deletions cut 1 base from V and 0 bases from J, with 7 bases between. Germline V CDR1 and CDR2: KGHSH, LQKENI. CDR3 length equals 15 residues.